Listed here are 9 T cell receptor beta chains from one sample, sequenced in a study of T cells after posttransplantation cyclophosphamide. Method: immunoSEQ multiplex PCR; TCRdb's copy keeps in-frame clones and lacks some. The sample contains tens of thousands of clones, none of them singletons. The sequenced sample was PBMCs. These receptors originate from a man between 40 and 49 years old in good health, CMV-negative, and a related stem cell transplant donor.

This clone was seen ten or more times. The chain uses TRBV5-1 and TRBJ1-2, with 8 bases lining up with TRBD1. The CDR3 extends over 14 amino acids. Unmatched junction bases numbered 8, after V lost 4 bases and J lost 6 bases. The V gene's germline CDR1 is SGHRS and CDR2 YFSETQ. CDR3 amino acids: CASSPGQGADGYTF. The DNA for the CDR3 is TGCGCCAGCAGCCCCGGACAGGGTGCGGATGGCTACACCTTC.

This clone showed up many times. The gene calls are TRBV10-3 and TRBJ1-4, with D unresolved. The CDR3 covers 16 residues. The V gene's germline CDR1 is ENHRY and CDR2 SYGVKD. With 4 bases removed from V and 0 bases from J, the gap between germline ends came to 12 bases. As DNA, the CDR3 is TGTGCCATCAGTGGCGTGCCTCCTCCAACTAATGAAAAACTGTTTTTT. The encoded protein is CAISGVPPPTNEKLFF.

This clone has at least ten counts. The chain recombines TRBV7-3 with TRBJ2-1, with TRBD2 matching over 10 bases. The CDR3 consists of 15 residues. From germline, CDR1 is SGHTA and CDR2 FQGTGA. V gave up 5 bases and J gave up 5 bases; unmatched junction bases: 6. The CDR3 nucleotides are TGTGCCAGCAGCCCCAGCGGGAGGGCAAACAATGAGCAGTTCTTC. Protein sequence: CASSPSGRANNEQFF.

This clone was counted at least ten times. The gene calls are TRBV4-1 and TRBJ1-5; possibly TRBD1 for D (6 bases). V lost 5 bases and J 2 bases, leaving 13 bases between the germline ends. The CDR3 covers 15 residues. Per germline, CDR1 MGHRA and CDR2 YSYEKL. CDR3 nucleotide sequence: TGCGCCAGCAGCTCGCAGGGGAACGGCAATCAGCCCCAGCATTTT. Its translation: CASSSQGNGNQPQHF.

This clone was observed at least ten times. J is TRBJ2-7 and V is TRBV19; 10 bases match TRBD1. The germline gives CDR1 LNHDA, CDR2 SQIVND (reference sequence). The V segment lost 3 bases and the J segment 10 bases; nucleotides outside the gene matches: 12. This CDR3 has 15 residues. The CDR3 loop is CASSIGQGVYYGQYF. For the CDR3, the DNA is TGTGCCAGTAGTATTGGACAGGGGGTCTACTACGGCCAGTACTTC.

This clone showed up many times. The DNA for the CDR3 is TGTGCCAGCAGCCAATCTGACAGGGAAAATGAAAAACTGTTTTTT. Translating gives CASSQSDRENEKLFF. The chain carries TRBV4-2 and TRBJ1-4, with TRBD1 identical over 7 bases. The junction had 5 bases not matched to a gene; V was cut back by 2 bases and J by 5 bases. The CDR3 consists of 15 residues. The germline V gene encodes CDR1 LGHNA and CDR2 YNFKEQ.

This clone has at least ten counts. The CDR3: CASSLAGYNEQFF. CDR3 nucleotide sequence: TGTGCCAGCAGTTTGGCGGGATACAATGAGCAGTTCTTC. V is TRBV27 and J is TRBJ2-1; possibly TRBD2 for D (6 bases). Germline V gene data show CDR1 as MNHEY and CDR2 as SMNVEV (reference sequence). This CDR3 contains 13 residues. V was trimmed by 3 bases and J by 4 bases, leaving 7 bases between them.

This clone has at least ten counts. This rearrangement joins TRBV7-7 to TRBJ2-2; D not resolved. Germline CDR1 and CDR2: SSHAT and FNYEAQ (reference sequence). The CDR3 covers 13 residues. V was trimmed by 1 base and J by 4 bases, leaving 4 bases between them. The CDR3 is CASSLESTGELFF. CDR3 DNA: TGTGCCAGCAGCTTAGAGAGCACCGGGGAGCTGTTTTTT.

This clone was counted many times. The chain couples TRBV27 to TRBJ1-1; D might be TRBD1 (6 bases). The germline V gene encodes CDR1 MNHEY and CDR2 SMNVEV (reference sequence). Trimming left V 0 bases short and J 6 bases short, with 14 bases between. The CDR3 is 15 amino acids. The CDR3 DNA follows: TGTGCCAGCAGTTTATCCTATACAGGGAAATCTGAAGCTTTCTTT. It yields the protein CASSLSYTGKSEAFF.